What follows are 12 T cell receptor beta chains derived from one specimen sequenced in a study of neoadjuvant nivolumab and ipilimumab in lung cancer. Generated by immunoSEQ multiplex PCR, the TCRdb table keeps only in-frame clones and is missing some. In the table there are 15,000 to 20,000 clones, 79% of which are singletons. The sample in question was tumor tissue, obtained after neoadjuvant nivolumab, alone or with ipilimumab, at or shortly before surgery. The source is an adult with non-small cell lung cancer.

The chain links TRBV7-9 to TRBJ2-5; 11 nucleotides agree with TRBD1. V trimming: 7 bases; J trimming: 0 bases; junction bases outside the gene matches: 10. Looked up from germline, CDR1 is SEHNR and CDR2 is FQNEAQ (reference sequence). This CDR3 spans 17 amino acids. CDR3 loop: CASTYGTGGTYQETQYF. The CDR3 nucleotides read TGTGCCAGCACCTACGGGACAGGGGGAACGTACCAAGAGACCCAGTACTTC.

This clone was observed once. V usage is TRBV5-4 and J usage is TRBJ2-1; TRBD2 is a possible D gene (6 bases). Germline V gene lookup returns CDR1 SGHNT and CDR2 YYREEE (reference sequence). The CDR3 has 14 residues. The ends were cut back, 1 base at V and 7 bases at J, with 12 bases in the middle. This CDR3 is CASSLWGGINEQFF. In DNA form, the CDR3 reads TGTGCCAGCAGCTTGTGGGGCGGGATAAATGAGCAGTTCTTC.

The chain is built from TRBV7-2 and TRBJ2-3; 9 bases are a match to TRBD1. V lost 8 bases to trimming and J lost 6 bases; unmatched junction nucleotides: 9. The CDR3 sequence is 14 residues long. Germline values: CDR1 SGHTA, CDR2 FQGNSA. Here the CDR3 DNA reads TGTGCCAGCGGGGGGGGACAGGGCTTTGATACGCAGTATTTT. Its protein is CASGGGQGFDTQYF.

This CDR3 is CAISEGTSGTYEQYF. The CDR3 DNA sequence: TGTGCCATCAGTGAGGGGACTAGCGGTACCTACGAGCAGTACTTC. The rearrangement joins TRBV10-3 to TRBJ2-7; 11 nucleotides line up with TRBD2. The CDR3 covers 15 residues. V was clipped by 2 bases and J by 2 bases; unmatched bases: 2. Germline loops: CDR1 ENHRY, CDR2 SYGVKD.

The CDR3 spells CASSADTNTEAFF. The CDR3 region has the DNA TGTGCCAGCAGTGCGGACACGAACACTGAAGCTTTCTTT. The chain couples TRBV2 to TRBJ1-1; the D gene is possibly TRBD1 (5 bases). The CDR3 extends over 13 amino acids. V lost 4 bases, J lost 1 base, and 7 bases lay in between. Germline V gene lookup returns CDR1 SNHLY and CDR2 FYNNEI.

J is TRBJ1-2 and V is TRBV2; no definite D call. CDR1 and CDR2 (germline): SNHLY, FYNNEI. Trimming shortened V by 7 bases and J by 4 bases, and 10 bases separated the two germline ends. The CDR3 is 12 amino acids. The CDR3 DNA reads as TGTGCCAGCAAGGCGGCAGGCTATGGCTACACCTTC. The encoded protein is CASKAAGYGYTF.

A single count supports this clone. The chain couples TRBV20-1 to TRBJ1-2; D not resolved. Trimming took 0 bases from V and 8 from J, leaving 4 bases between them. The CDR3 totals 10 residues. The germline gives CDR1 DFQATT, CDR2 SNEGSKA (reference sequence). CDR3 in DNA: TGCAGTGCTAGAGACGGGGGCTACACCTTC. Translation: CSARDGGYTF.

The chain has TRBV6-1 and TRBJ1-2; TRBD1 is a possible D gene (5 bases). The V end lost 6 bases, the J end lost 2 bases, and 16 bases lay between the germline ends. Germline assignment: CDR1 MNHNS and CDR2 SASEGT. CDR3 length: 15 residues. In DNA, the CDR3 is TGTGCCAGCAGGCATCGTGAGACAGCCAACTATGGCTACACCTTC. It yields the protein CASRHRETANYGYTF.

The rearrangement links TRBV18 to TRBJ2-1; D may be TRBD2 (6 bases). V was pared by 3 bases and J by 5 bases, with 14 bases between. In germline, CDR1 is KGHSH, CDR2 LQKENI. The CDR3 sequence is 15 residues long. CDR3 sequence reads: CASSPEFSGDNEQFF. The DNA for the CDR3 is TGTGCCAGCTCACCGGAGTTTAGCGGTGACAATGAGCAGTTCTTC.

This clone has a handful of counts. CDR3 region: CASSLRGADSQPQHF. CDR3 nucleotide sequence: TGTGCCAGCAGCTTGCGGGGGGCGGACAGTCAGCCCCAGCATTTT. The chain has TRBV5-5 and TRBJ1-5, with D perhaps TRBD1 (6 bases). This CDR3 spans 15 amino acids. The germline V and J ends were trimmed by 1 base and 6 bases, with 14 bases remaining between them. Germline loops: CDR1 SGHKS, CDR2 YYEKEE (reference sequence). The variable domain in full, completed from reference TRBV5-5 and TRBJ1-5, reads DAGVTQSPTHLIKTRGQQVTLRCSPISGHKSVSWYQQVLGQGPQFIFQYYEKEERGRGNFPDRFSARQFPNYSSELNVNALLLGDSALYLCASSLRGADSQPQHFGDGTRLSIL.

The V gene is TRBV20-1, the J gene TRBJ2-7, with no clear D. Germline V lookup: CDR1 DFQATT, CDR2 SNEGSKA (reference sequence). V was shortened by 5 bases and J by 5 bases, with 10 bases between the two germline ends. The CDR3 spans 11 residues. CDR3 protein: CSAQQGHEQYF. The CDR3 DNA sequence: TGCAGTGCTCAGCAAGGTCACGAGCAGTACTTC.

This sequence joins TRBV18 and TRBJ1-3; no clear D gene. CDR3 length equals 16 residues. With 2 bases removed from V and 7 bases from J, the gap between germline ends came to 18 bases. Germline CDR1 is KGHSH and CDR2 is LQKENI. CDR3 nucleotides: TGTGCCAGCTCACCAGTCGTCGGAATAACGTCGAACACCATATATTTT. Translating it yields CASSPVVGITSNTIYF.